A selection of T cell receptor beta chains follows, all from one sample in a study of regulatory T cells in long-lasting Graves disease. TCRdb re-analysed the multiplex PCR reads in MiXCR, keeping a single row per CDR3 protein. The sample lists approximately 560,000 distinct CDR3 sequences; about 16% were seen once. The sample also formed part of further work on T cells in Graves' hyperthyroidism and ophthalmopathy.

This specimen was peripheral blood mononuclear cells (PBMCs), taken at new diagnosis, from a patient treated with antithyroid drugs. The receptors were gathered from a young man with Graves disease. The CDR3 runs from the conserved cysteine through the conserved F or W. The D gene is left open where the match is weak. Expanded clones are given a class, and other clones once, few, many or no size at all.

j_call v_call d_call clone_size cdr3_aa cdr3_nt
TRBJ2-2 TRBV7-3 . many CASSPRPNTGELFF TGTGCCAGCAGCCCCCGGCCGAACACCGGGGAGCTGTTTTTT
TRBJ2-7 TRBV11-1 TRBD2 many CASSSSVAGGYEQYF TGTGCCAGCAGCTCATCAGTAGCGGGAGGGTACGAGCAGTACTTC
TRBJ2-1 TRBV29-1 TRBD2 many CSVEDVAGGRSSYNEQFF TGCAGCGTTGAAGATGTCGCCGGGGGGAGGAGCTCCTACAATGAGCAGTTCTTC
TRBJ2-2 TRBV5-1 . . CASSLETNTGELFF TGCGCCAGCAGCTTGGAAACGAACACCGGGGAGCTGTTTTTT
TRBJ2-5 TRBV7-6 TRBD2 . CASSLERTSGRVWETQYF TGTGCCAGCAGCTTGGAACGGACTAGCGGGAGGGTCTGGGAGACCCAGTACTTC
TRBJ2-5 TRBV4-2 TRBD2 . CASSQAGSSGRAETQYF TGTGCCAGCAGCCAAGCCGGGTCCAGCGGGAGGGCAGAGACCCAGTACTTC
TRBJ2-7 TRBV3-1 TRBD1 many CASSQGGTGVDEQYF TGTGCCAGCAGCCAAGGGGGGACAGGGGTGGACGAGCAGTACTTC
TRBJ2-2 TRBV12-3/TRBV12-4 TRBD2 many CASSFGTSGSSSAGELFF TGTGCCAGCAGTTTTGGGACTAGCGGGAGTTCTAGTGCCGGGGAGCTGTTTTTT
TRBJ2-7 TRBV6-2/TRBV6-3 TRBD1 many CASSYGTGARRDHEQYF TGTGCCAGCAGTTATGGGACAGGGGCGAGGAGGGACCACGAGCAGTACTTC
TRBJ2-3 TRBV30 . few CAWSGLAGTDTQYF TGTGCCTGGAGTGGATTAGCGGGCACAGATACGCAGTATTTT
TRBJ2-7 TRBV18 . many CASSPDTGPAYEQYF TGTGCCAGCTCACCGGATACAGGTCCAGCCTACGAGCAGTACTTC
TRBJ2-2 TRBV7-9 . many CASSQTSGNTGELFF TGCGCCAGCAGCCAAACCTCCGGGAACACCGGGGAGCTGTTTTTT
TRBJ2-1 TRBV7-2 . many CASRLGLDNEQFF TGTGCCAGCAGACTGGGGCTAGACAATGAGCAGTTCTTC
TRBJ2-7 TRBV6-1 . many CASSEEPRALEQYF TGTGCCAGCAGTGAAGAACCTAGGGCTCTCGAGCAGTACTTC
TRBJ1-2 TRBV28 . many CASGDNYGYTF TGTGCCTCCGGGGATAACTATGGCTACACCTTC
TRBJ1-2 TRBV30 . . CAWLSGSYGYTF TGTGCCTGGCTCTCAGGCAGCTATGGCTACACCTTC
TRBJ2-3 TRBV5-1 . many CASRGTQVGADTQYF TGCGCCAGCAGAGGGACTCAGGTTGGTGCAGATACGCAGTATTTT
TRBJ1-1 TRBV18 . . CASSPTDSPDRTEAFF TGTGCCAGCTCACCAACGGATAGCCCGGATCGCACTGAAGCTTTCTTT
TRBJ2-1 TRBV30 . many CACRSGSSSYNEQFF TGTGCCTGTCGAAGCGGGTCGAGCTCCTACAATGAGCAGTTCTTC
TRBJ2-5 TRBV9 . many CASSDEGRETQYF TGTGCCAGCAGCGATGAAGGGAGGGAGACCCAGTACTTC
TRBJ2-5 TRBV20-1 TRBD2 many CSAPPAGEGGETQYF TGCAGTGCGCCCCCGGCGGGAGAAGGTGGAGAGACCCAGTACTTC
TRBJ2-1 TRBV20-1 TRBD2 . CSARDPGGPSGGNYNEQFF TGCAGTGCTAGAGATCCGGGGGGTCCTAGCGGGGGAAATTACAATGAGCAGTTCTTC
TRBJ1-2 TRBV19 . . CASSAGPRDYGYTF TGTGCCAGTAGCGCAGGACCAAGAGACTATGGCTACACCTTC
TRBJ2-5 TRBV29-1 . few CSAERIRGLETQYF TGCAGCGCAGAGAGGATTCGGGGTCTGGAGACCCAGTACTTC
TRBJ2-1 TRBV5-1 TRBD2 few CASSLAPSGDEQFF TGCGCCAGCAGCTTGGCCCCTAGCGGAGATGAGCAGTTCTTC
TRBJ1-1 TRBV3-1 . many CASGSRLQAFF TGTGCCAGTGGCTCTCGACTTCAAGCTTTCTTT
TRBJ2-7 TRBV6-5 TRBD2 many CASSYRAGGPYEQYF TGTGCCAGCAGTTACCGGGCGGGAGGGCCCTACGAGCAGTACTTC
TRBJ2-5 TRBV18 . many CASSPWELTTGETQYF TGTGCCAGCTCACCATGGGAACTCACCACGGGAGAGACCCAGTACTTC
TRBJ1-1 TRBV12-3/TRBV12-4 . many CASSLQEGLGTEAFF TGTGCCAGCAGTTTGCAAGAAGGGCTTGGCACTGAAGCTTTCTTT
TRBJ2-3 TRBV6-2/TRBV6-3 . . CASRWLGTDTQYF TGTGCCAGCAGGTGGTTGGGCACAGATACGCAGTATTTT
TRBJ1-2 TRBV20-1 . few CSARTRTPSNYGYTF TGCAGTGCTAGAACCAGGACCCCCTCGAACTATGGCTACACCTTC
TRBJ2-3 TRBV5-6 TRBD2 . CASSLLAADTQYF TGTGCCAGCAGCTTACTAGCGGCAGATACGCAGTATTTT
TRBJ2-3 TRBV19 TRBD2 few CASSIGTSRSTDTQYF TGTGCCAGTAGTATAGGGACTAGCAGGAGCACAGATACGCAGTATTTT
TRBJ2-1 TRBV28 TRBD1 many CASSLGTGPNEQFF TGTGCCAGCAGTTTAGGGACAGGTCCAAATGAGCAGTTCTTC
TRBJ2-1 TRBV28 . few CASSPPTNEQFF TGTGCCAGCAGTCCCCCGACCAATGAGCAGTTCTTC
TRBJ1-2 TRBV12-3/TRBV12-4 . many CASSSGRGYYGYTF TGTGCCAGCAGTTCGGGGAGGGGCTACTATGGCTACACCTTC
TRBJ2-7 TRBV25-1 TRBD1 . CASSRRDRYEQYF TGTGCCAGCAGTCGCCGGGACAGGTACGAGCAGTACTTC
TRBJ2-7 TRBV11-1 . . CASLGEGAYEQYF TGTGCCAGCTTGGGAGAGGGCGCCTACGAGCAGTACTTC
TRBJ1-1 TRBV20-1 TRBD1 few CSASGTVRRNTEAFF TGCAGTGCGAGCGGGACAGTCCGGCGAAACACTGAAGCTTTCTTT
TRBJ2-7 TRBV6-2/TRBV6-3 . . CASTHDSLYEQYF TGTGCCAGCACGCACGACAGCCTCTACGAGCAGTACTTC
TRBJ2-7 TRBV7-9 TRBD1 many CASSSSGTGSYEQYF TGTGCCAGCAGCTCCTCCGGGACAGGTTCCTACGAGCAGTACTTC
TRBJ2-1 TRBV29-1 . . CSVVPYSGYNEQFF TGCAGCGTTGTTCCCTATTCAGGCTACAATGAGCAGTTCTTC
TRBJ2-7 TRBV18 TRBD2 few CASSRGLGGSEQYF TGTGCCAGCTCACGCGGACTAGGTGGAAGCGAGCAGTACTTC
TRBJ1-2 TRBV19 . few CASRPRDNLAYGYTF TGTGCCAGTAGACCAAGGGACAATCTGGCCTATGGCTACACCTTC
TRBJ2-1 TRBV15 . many CATSRDGRGTYNEQFF TGTGCCACCAGCAGAGATGGGAGGGGGACCTACAATGAGCAGTTCTTC
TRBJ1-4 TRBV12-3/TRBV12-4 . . CASSQGASIEKLFF TGTGCCAGCAGTCAAGGGGCGTCAATTGAAAAACTGTTTTTT
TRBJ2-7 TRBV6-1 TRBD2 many CASSEVTSGSYEQYF TGTGCCAGCAGTGAAGTGACTAGCGGCTCCTACGAGCAGTACTTC
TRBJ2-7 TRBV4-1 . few CASSSHVRKSYEQYF TGCGCCAGCAGCTCCCACGTCAGGAAGTCCTACGAGCAGTACTTC
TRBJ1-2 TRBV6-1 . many CEIATFQNYGYTF TGTGAGATTGCTACTTTTCAAAACTATGGCTACACCTTC
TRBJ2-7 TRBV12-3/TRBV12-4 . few CASSSDSLYEQYF TGTGCCAGCAGTTCGGACAGCCTTTACGAGCAGTACTTC
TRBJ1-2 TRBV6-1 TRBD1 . CASTSGTGIGYTF TGTGCCAGCACCTCCGGGACAGGGATTGGCTACACCTTC
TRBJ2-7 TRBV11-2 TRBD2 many CASSAPREGIYEQYF TGTGCCAGCAGCGCCCCCCGGGAGGGCATATACGAGCAGTACTTC
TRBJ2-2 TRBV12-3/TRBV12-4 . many CASSTPPTGELFF TGTGCCAGCAGTACCCCGCCCACCGGGGAGCTGTTTTTT
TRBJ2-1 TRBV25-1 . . CASSDTWDEQFF TGTGCCAGCAGTGACACCTGGGATGAGCAGTTCTTC
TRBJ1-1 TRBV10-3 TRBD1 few CAMRTGANTEAFF TGTGCCATGAGGACAGGTGCGAACACTGAAGCTTTCTTT
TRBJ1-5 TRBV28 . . CASRPQGQPQHF TGTGCCAGCAGACCACAGGGACAGCCCCAGCATTTT
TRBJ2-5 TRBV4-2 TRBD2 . CASSQGRSGGRMETQYF TGTGCCAGCAGCCAAGGTAGAAGCGGGGGGCGAATGGAGACCCAGTACTTC